Below are 30 T cell receptor beta chains sequenced from a single sample in a study of T-cell reconstitution after alpha-beta-depleted transplantation in children. The TCRbeta library was prepared with unique molecular identifiers. TCRdb reprocessed the PCR reads with MiXCR, giving one entry per CDR3 protein. The sample yields more than 120,000 distinct CDR3 sequences, 8% to 10% seen once. The sample in question was PBMCs, mostly from graft donor cells, obtained 180 days after TCRalphabeta/CD19-depleted stem cell transplant. Receptor source: a female patient between 2 and 10 years old who had a stem cell transplant for congenital amegakaryocytic thrombocytopenia, so the T cells may come from the graft donor.

J is TRBJ2-7 and V is TRBV30; D unresolved. CDR3 size: 14 residues. V was clipped by 0 bases and J by 0 bases, with 9 bases between them. Per germline, CDR1 GTSNPN and CDR2 SVGIG (reference sequence). CDR3 DNA sequence: TGTGCCTGGAGTGTGCGACGGAGCTCCTACGAGCAGTACTTC. It translates to CAWSVRRSSYEQYF.

This clonotype was observed a few times. The chain joins TRBV28 to TRBJ1-5, with D uncertain. There are 15 residues in the CDR3. Germline-derived CDR1 and CDR2 are MDHEN and SYDVKM. V was trimmed by 5 bases and J by 0 bases, leaving 11 bases between them. The CDR3 DNA is TGTGCCAGCAGTCAGTACAGCTATAGCAATCAGCCCCAGCATTTT. This gives the protein CASSQYSYSNQPQHF.

In regard to this clonotype: A read error may be the cause here, since a much bigger clone is one base away. The J gene is TRBJ2-5, the V gene TRBV29-1; D uncertain. The CDR3 is made up of 11 amino acids. Germline loops: CDR1 SQVTM, CDR2 ANQGSEA. DNA for the CDR3: TGCAGCCTTGAATTCCGAATGGCCCAGTACTTC. Protein sequence: CSLEFRMAQYF.

This clonotype was counted many times. The chain joins TRBV10-3 to TRBJ2-2; D unclear. Germline V gene lookup returns CDR1 ENHRY and CDR2 SYGVKD. The CDR3 runs 16 residues. V was pared by 6 bases and J by 0 bases, with 14 bases between. The CDR3 protein is CAISTAITANTGELFF. The CDR3 DNA follows: TGTGCCATCAGCACAGCGATTACGGCGAACACCGGGGAGCTGTTTTTT.

This clonotype was seen at least ten times. The chain employs TRBV28 and TRBJ2-7; 9 positions match TRBD2. Germline CDR1 is MDHEN and CDR2 is SYDVKM. V lost 10 bases and J lost 2; bases outside the gene matches: 9. The CDR3 extends over 14 amino acids. The CDR3 region has the DNA TGTGCCACCAAGGGGACTAGCATCCCCTACGAGCAGTACTTC. It is translated as CATKGTSIPYEQYF.

The sample holds many counts of this clonotype. This sequence joins TRBV20-1 and TRBJ2-4; D may be TRBD1 (6 bases). CDR3 length equals 13 residues. V was cut by 6 bases and J by 2 bases, with 11 bases left in between. Germline CDR1 is DFQATT and CDR2 is SNEGSKA (reference sequence). CDR3 region: CSAKQGTKNIQYF. Here the CDR3 DNA reads TGCAGTGCAAAACAGGGTACCAAAAACATTCAGTACTTC.

This clonotype has only a few counts. The CDR3 DNA follows: TGTGCCAGTACCCCTATACTCCGGTCAACTAATGAAAAACTGTTTTTT. It translates to CASTPILRSTNEKLFF. The J gene is TRBJ1-4, the V gene TRBV19; D is uncertain. The ends were cut back, 7 bases at V and 0 bases at J, with 15 bases in the middle. CDR1 and CDR2 (germline): LNHDA, SQIVND (reference sequence). This CDR3 contains 16 residues. The full variable domain, with the rest looked up from reference TRBV19 and TRBJ1-4, is DGGITQSPKYLFRKEGQNVTLSCEQNLNHDAMYWYRQDPGQGLRLIYYSQIVNDFQKGDIAEGYSVSREKKESFPLTVTSAQKNPTAFYLCASTPILRSTNEKLFFGSGTQLSVL.

This clonotype was detected ten times or more. V usage is TRBV4-2 and J usage is TRBJ2-2, with D perhaps matching TRBD1 (6 bases). The CDR3 has 17 residues. V lost 2 bases to trimming and J lost 3 bases, with 16 bases between them. Germline V gene data show CDR1 as LGHNA and CDR2 as YNFKEQ. The CDR3 sequence is CASSQKRAGDHTGELFF. The CDR3 nucleotides read TGTGCCAGCAGCCAAAAACGGGCAGGGGACCACACCGGGGAGCTGTTTTTT.

CDR3 protein: CSARGLGGQGGRNEQFF. CDR3 bases: TGCAGTGCTAGAGGACTAGGGGGACAGGGGGGTCGCAATGAGCAGTTCTTC. The chain couples TRBV20-1 to TRBJ2-1, with TRBD1 matching over 11 bases. There are 17 residues in the CDR3. V gave up 1 base and J gave up 6 bases; unmatched junction bases: 11. Germline V gene sequence: CDR1 DFQATT, CDR2 SNEGSKA (reference sequence).

This clonotype has a count of ten or more. V usage is TRBV20-1 and J usage is TRBJ2-7; 8 positions match TRBD2. Losses at the gene ends were 1 base for V and 4 bases for J; bases not matched to a gene: 3. The CDR3 is 13 amino acids. CDR1 is DFQATT and CDR2 is SNEGSKA in the germline V gene (reference sequence). The CDR3 DNA reads TGCAGTGCTAGAGCCGGGGGGGGTTACGAGCAGTACTTC. This gives the protein CSARAGGGYEQYF.

Many counts were recorded for this clonotype. This chain connects TRBV20-1 to TRBJ2-1; perhaps TRBD2 as D (5 bases). Per the germline V gene, CDR1 is DFQATT and CDR2 is SNEGSKA (reference sequence). The length of the CDR3 is 16 residues. V lost 0 bases, J lost 3 bases, and 15 bases lay in between. The CDR3 bases are TGCAGTGCTAGAGATTATTGGCGGGCGAGCTACAATGAGCAGTTCTTC. Its translation: CSARDYWRASYNEQFF.

This clonotype was seen ten or more times. CDR3 nucleotides: TGTGCCAGCAGCCATGGGGGTGCGGAGCAGTTCTTC. Amino acid sequence: CASSHGGAEQFF. This rearrangement joins TRBV3-1 to TRBJ2-1; D is tentatively TRBD1 or TRBD2 (5 bases each). CDR3 length: 12 amino acids. V lost 3 bases and J 10 bases, leaving 10 bases between the germline ends. CDR1 is LGHDT, CDR2 YNNKEL, per germline (reference sequence).

V is TRBV9 and J is TRBJ2-7, with 7 bases identical to TRBD2. This CDR3 comprises 16 residues. The V gene end was trimmed by 0 bases and the J gene end by 0 bases; junction bases not matched to a gene: 6. Germline V gene lookup returns CDR1 SGDLS and CDR2 YYNGEE. CDR3 in DNA: TGTGCCAGCAGCGTAGATGGGGGGGACTACTCCTACGAGCAGTACTTC. It codes for CASSVDGGDYSYEQYF.

This clonotype was observed at least ten times. The V call is TRBV25-1, the J call TRBJ2-6; D is possibly TRBD1 or TRBD2 (5 bases each). Trimming removed 5 bases from V and 4 bases from J, with 18 bases in between. This CDR3 has 17 amino acids. The germline gives CDR1 MGHDK, CDR2 SYGVNS. CDR3 loop: CASSTRDVALGANVLTF. The CDR3 DNA follows: TGTGCCAGCAGTACCCGGGACGTCGCTTTGGGGGCCAACGTCCTGACTTTC.

This clonotype has more than one count but fewer than ten. DNA for the CDR3: TGCGCCAGCAGCCAACTAGCGGGAGGGGGAAGCGGGGAGCTGTTTTTT. Protein sequence: CASSQLAGGGSGELFF. The chain couples TRBV4-3 to TRBJ2-2; 12 bases agree with TRBD2. V shed 2 bases, J shed 7 bases, and the junction held 5 bases outside the gene matches. Germline V CDR1 and CDR2: LGHNA, YSLEER. The CDR3 is 16 amino acids.

Ten or more counts support this clonotype. The chain employs TRBV24-1 and TRBJ1-2; TRBD1 matches 7 bases. The CDR3 has 15 amino acids. V lost 2 bases to trimming and J lost 8 bases; unmatched junction nucleotides: 10. The germline V gene has CDR1 KGHDR and CDR2 SFDVKD. DNA for the CDR3: TGTGCCACCAGTGATTGGACAGGCGCTCTCGGAGGCTACACCTTC. This translates into CATSDWTGALGGYTF.

This clonotype was picked up many times. The rearrangement joins TRBV6-5 to TRBJ1-3; 9 bases agree with TRBD1. With V trimmed by 5 bases and J by 2 bases, 4 bases remained unmatched. There are 15 residues in the CDR3. Germline V gene lookup returns CDR1 MNHEY and CDR2 SVGAGI. The CDR3 region has the DNA TGTGCCAGCAGTCGGGACAGGGCGGCTGGAAACACCATATATTTT. Its protein is CASSRDRAAGNTIYF.

This clonotype has a count of ten or more. The chain has TRBV29-1 and TRBJ1-4; 9 bases align to TRBD1. Per the germline V gene, CDR1 is SQVTM and CDR2 is ANQGSEA. V lost 7 bases, J lost 3 bases, and 6 bases stayed unmatched. This CDR3 spans 14 amino acids. In DNA, the CDR3 is TGCAGCGGCACGACAGGGGGAGCTAATGAAAAACTGTTTTTT. Protein: CSGTTGGANEKLFF.

This clonotype was detected ten times or more. The genes are TRBV10-3 and TRBJ2-7, with unresolved D. Germline assignment: CDR1 ENHRY and CDR2 SYGVKD. The CDR3 contains 14 residues. The ends were cut back, 6 bases at V and 2 bases at J, with 14 bases in the middle. CDR3 sequence reads: CAISEARTTYEQYF. The CDR3 DNA reads TGTGCCATCAGCGAAGCGAGGACGACCTACGAGCAGTACTTC.

The CDR3 reads CSVRGELLYGYTF. CDR3 coding DNA: TGCAGCGTGCGGGGGGAGCTCCTCTATGGCTACACCTTC. This chain joins TRBV29-1 and TRBJ1-2; tentatively, D is TRBD1 (5 bases). CDR1 is SQVTM, CDR2 ANQGSEA, per germline. Trimming pared 6 bases from V and 4 bases from J, leaving 15 bases between. The CDR3 is 13 residues long.

Many counts were recorded for this clonotype. The chain combines TRBV7-2 with TRBJ1-5, with D maybe TRBD1 (5 bases). The V and J ends lost 8 bases and 0 bases respectively, with 11 bases between them. The V gene's germline CDR1 is SGHTA and CDR2 FQGNSA. The CDR3 is made up of 14 amino acids. CDR3 DNA: TGTGCCAGCGGCCTACAGGCTAGCAATCAGCCCCAGCATTTT. Its protein product is CASGLQASNQPQHF.

In this sample, this clonotype turned up many times. The chain has TRBV7-6 and TRBJ2-7; 7 bases are a match to TRBD2. With V trimmed by 0 bases and J by 2 bases, 4 bases remained unmatched. CDR1 and CDR2 from the germline V gene are SGHVS and FNYEAQ. The CDR3 runs 15 residues. The CDR3 spells CASSLAASGAYEQYF. Written as DNA, the CDR3 is TGTGCCAGCAGCTTAGCCGCTAGCGGAGCCTACGAGCAGTACTTC.

This clonotype was seen repeatedly, ten times or more. The chain recombines TRBV6-5 with TRBJ2-1, with D maybe TRBD2 (5 bases). V lost 2 bases and J 1 base, leaving 9 bases between the germline ends. CDR1 MNHEY and CDR2 SVGAGI come from the germline V gene. The CDR3 length is 15 residues. For the CDR3, the DNA is TGTGCCAGCAGTTACGGACTTCATTCCTACAATGAGCAGTTCTTC. The encoded protein is CASSYGLHSYNEQFF.

This clonotype was detected ten times or more. CDR3 in amino acids: CSVRRAGKWDEQFF. The CDR3 coding sequence is TGCAGCGTCCGGAGGGCAGGTAAATGGGATGAGCAGTTCTTC. The chain joins TRBV29-1 to TRBJ2-1; D possibly corresponds to TRBD2 (6 bases). The CDR3 totals 14 residues. In germline, CDR1 is SQVTM, CDR2 ANQGSEA. The V and J ends lost 6 bases and 8 bases respectively, with 20 bases between them.

In its sample, this clonotype was seen a few times. This chain uses TRBV6-5 with TRBJ2-3; 9 bases are a match to TRBD2. This CDR3 is built from 16 residues. Germline CDR1 is MNHEY and CDR2 is SVGAGI. With 7 bases clipped from V and 7 bases from J, the junction kept 15 bases outside the gene matches. CDR3 bases: TGTGCCAGCACTATCGAGGGTAGCGGGGGTGGAAATACGCAGTATTTT. It specifies CASTIEGSGGGNTQYF.

To note about this clonotype: One end of the junction does not line up with germline, which may come from a read error. The chain joins TRBV25-1 to TRBJ2-2; D is undetermined. The germline CDR1 and CDR2 sequences are MGHDK and SYGVNS. There are 14 residues in the CDR3. CDR3 nucleotide sequence: TGTGCCAGCGAAGACCCGAATAACACCTGGGAGCTGTTTTTT. It codes for CASEDPNNTWELFF.

There are many counts of this clonotype. V usage is TRBV20-1 and J usage is TRBJ2-7, with 8 nucleotides matching TRBD2. With 6 bases clipped from V and 2 bases from J, the junction kept 3 bases outside the gene matches. The CDR3 is 12 amino acids. Germline V gene lookup returns CDR1 DFQATT and CDR2 SNEGSKA (reference sequence). The CDR3 region is CSASGSTYEQYF. The CDR3 DNA follows: TGCAGTGCAAGCGGGAGCACCTACGAGCAGTACTTC.

The genes are TRBV11-2 and TRBJ2-7; 10 bases align to TRBD2. V gave up 6 bases and J gave up 4 bases; unmatched junction bases: 12. This CDR3 spans 16 amino acids. Germline CDR1 SGHAT, CDR2 FQNNGV. The CDR3 DNA reads TGTGCCAGCAGGGTACCCCAGCGGGGGGGAGCGTACGAGCAGTACTTC. This sequence encodes CASRVPQRGGAYEQYF.

In regard to this clonotype: Since a much larger clone is just one base distant, this may be a read error. The gene calls are TRBV12-3 or TRBV12-4 and TRBJ2-7; D ambiguous. This CDR3 contains 14 residues. V lost 7 bases and J lost 7, with 20 bases in between. CDR3 DNA sequence: TGTGCCAGCAAACTACACGCCAACCCCGATGAGCAGTACTTC. This gives the protein CASKLHANPDEQYF.

This clonotype came up many times. The rearrangement joins TRBV12-3 or TRBV12-4 to TRBJ2-7, with no clear D. This CDR3 contains 13 residues. Trimming took off 0 bases at V and 4 bases at J, with 7 bases between the two ends. The CDR3 protein is CASSLAYEYEQYF. CDR3 sequence (DNA): TGTGCCAGCAGTTTAGCTTACGAGTACGAGCAGTACTTC.